The 21 T cell receptor beta chains in this list originate from one sample, sequenced in a study of T cells after yellow fever vaccination. TCRdb ran MiXCR on the 5' RACE reads and lists one entry per CDR3 protein. Of 500,000 to 550,000 distinct CDR3 sequences listed, 21% are singletons. The source material was PBMCs, sampled less than 25 days after the first yellow fever vaccination. The source is a man between 18 and 29 years old who received the YFV17D yellow fever vaccine.

The chain carries TRBV6-6 and TRBJ2-4; D gene uncertain. Between the trimmed V and J ends, which lost 0 bases and 8 bases, there was a span of 2 bases. The CDR3 sequence is 11 residues long. The germline gives CDR1 MNHNY, CDR2 SVGAGI (reference sequence). As DNA, the CDR3 is TGTGCCAGCAGTTACTCCCACATTCAGTACTTC. It is translated as CASSYSHIQYF.

This clonotype has only a few counts. The rearrangement joins TRBV7-9 to TRBJ2-1; 8 nucleotides line up with TRBD2. In germline, CDR1 is SEHNR, CDR2 FQNEAQ (reference sequence). V was clipped by 6 bases and J by 9 bases; unmatched bases: 13. The CDR3 contains 15 residues. CDR3 amino acids: CASSPPLGGATEQFF. CDR3 DNA: TGTGCCAGCAGTCCCCCTCTCGGGGGGGCCACTGAGCAGTTCTTC.

This clonotype was counted between two and nine times. The V call is TRBV6-2 or TRBV6-3, the J call TRBJ2-5; 8 bases align to TRBD2. The germline CDR1 and CDR2 sequences are MNHEY and SVGEGT. The CDR3 sequence is 16 residues long. Trimming removed 7 bases from V and 3 bases from J; junction bases left unmatched: 13. CDR3 bases: TGTGCCAGCACCCTCATGGGAGCGGGGGAGGAAGAGACCCAGTACTTC. As protein: CASTLMGAGEEETQYF.

This clonotype was detected only a few times. The rearrangement links TRBV4-1 to TRBJ1-4; D remains ambiguous. CDR1 is MGHRA, CDR2 YSYEKL, per germline. Trimming took 4 bases from V and 0 from J, leaving 9 bases between them. This CDR3 is built from 15 residues. CDR3 nucleotides: TGCGCCAGCAGCCTATTGTCTGCAACTAATGAAAAACTGTTTTTT. Translating it yields CASSLLSATNEKLFF.

This clonotype was seen a few times. The CDR3 nucleotides are TGTGCCAGCAGCCAAGAGGTCAAGACTGGCGACCCGAAGACCCAGTACTTC. It yields the protein CASSQEVKTGDPKTQYF. V usage is TRBV4-2 and J usage is TRBJ2-5; D is unclear. Trimming took 0 bases from V and 6 from J, leaving 20 bases between them. Germline V lookup: CDR1 LGHNA, CDR2 YNFKEQ. There are 17 residues in the CDR3.

The chain is built from TRBV20-1 and TRBJ2-3; the match to TRBD1 covers 7 bases. The CDR3 is made up of 13 amino acids. Per germline, CDR1 DFQATT and CDR2 SNEGSKA (reference sequence). With V trimmed by 6 bases and J by 0 bases, 3 bases remained unmatched. The CDR3 region is CSAQGISTDTQYF. The CDR3 region has the DNA TGCAGTGCACAGGGGATAAGCACAGATACGCAGTATTTT.

This clonotype was counted only a few times. CDR3 protein: CASSLVRSGWWTEAFF. Written as DNA, the CDR3 is TGTGCCAGCAGCTTAGTCCGGTCGGGGTGGTGGACTGAAGCTTTCTTT. V and J are TRBV7-9 and TRBJ1-1; D is unclear. Trimming stripped 1 base from V and 5 bases from J, with 17 bases between. CDR3 length: 16 amino acids. Per germline, CDR1 SEHNR and CDR2 FQNEAQ (reference sequence).

V gene TRBV29-1 combines with J gene TRBJ1-1, with 7 bases aligning to TRBD1. The J segment lost 5 bases and the V segment lost 3 bases, leaving 6 bases of the junction unmatched. CDR3 length: 13 amino acids. Per germline, CDR1 SQVTM and CDR2 ANQGSEA. The chain's CDR3 is CSVETGRGTEAFF. The CDR3 DNA is TGCAGCGTTGAGACAGGGAGAGGAACTGAAGCTTTCTTT.

This clonotype was seen only a few times. This chain uses TRBV7-8 with TRBJ2-7; 9 nucleotides line up with TRBD1. Per the germline V gene, CDR1 is SGHVS and CDR2 is FQNEAQ. The CDR3 totals 15 residues. Trimming removed 5 bases from V and 9 bases from J; junction bases left unmatched: 14. CDR3 DNA: TGTGCCAGCAGCAATCCGGGACAGGGTTTCGGGGGGCAGTACTTC. Protein sequence: CASSNPGQGFGGQYF.

The sample holds a few counts of this clonotype. This chain connects TRBV27 to TRBJ2-2; D remains ambiguous. Per germline, CDR1 MNHEY and CDR2 SMNVEV (reference sequence). The CDR3 length is 11 residues. Trimming pared 4 bases from V and 7 bases from J, leaving 4 bases between. The CDR3 nucleotides are TGTGCCAGCAGTTGGGGCGGGGAGCTGTTTTTT. Amino acid sequence: CASSWGGELFF.

The chain employs TRBV15 and TRBJ1-4; D gene unclear. The CDR3 spans 16 residues. V dropped 0 bases and J dropped 2 bases, with 10 bases sitting between them. The germline gives CDR1 LNHNV, CDR2 YYDKDF (reference sequence). CDR3 sequence reads: CATSRDPPTTNEKLFF. The CDR3 DNA follows: TGTGCCACCAGCAGAGATCCTCCAACGACTAATGAAAAACTGTTTTTT.

The chain combines TRBV12-3 or TRBV12-4 with TRBJ1-2; maybe TRBD1 (5 bases). The V and J ends lost 1 base and 5 bases respectively, with 14 bases between them. The CDR3 runs to 15 residues. Here the CDR3 DNA reads TGTGCCAGCAGTTTAGACCTCAGGGACCGGTATGGCTACACCTTC. Protein sequence: CASSLDLRDRYGYTF.

This chain connects TRBV7-9 to TRBJ1-1; 8 bases line up with TRBD1. Germline assignment: CDR1 SEHNR and CDR2 FQNEAQ (reference sequence). Germline trimming cut 5 bases from V and 0 bases from J; bases unmatched to any gene: 5. The CDR3 consists of 15 residues. CDR3 residues: CASSLRTGLNTEAFF. CDR3 nucleotide sequence: TGTGCCAGCAGCCTACGGACAGGGCTGAACACTGAAGCTTTCTTT. Combining the CDR3 with reference TRBV7-9 and TRBJ1-1 gives the whole variable domain DTGVSQNPRHKITKRGQNVTFRCDPISEHNRLYWYRQTLGQGPEFLTYFQNEAQLEKSRLLSDRFSAERPKGSFSTLEIQRTEQGDSAMYLCASSLRTGLNTEAFFGQGTRLTVV.

V is TRBV12-3 or TRBV12-4 and J is TRBJ2-5; D is undetermined. The CDR3 is 13 amino acids. Trimming pared 2 bases from V and 4 bases from J, leaving 8 bases between. The CDR3 DNA sequence: TGTGCCAGCAGTTTAATCGGTCGAGAGACCCAGTACTTC. It codes for CASSLIGRETQYF.

The chain joins TRBV7-3 to TRBJ1-5, with 8 bases fitting TRBD1. This CDR3 spans 16 amino acids. The germline V gene encodes CDR1 SGHTA and CDR2 FQGTGA. V shed 5 bases and J 2 bases; nucleotides not matched to a gene: 8. The CDR3 is CASSAPRGQGNQPQHF. For the CDR3, the DNA is TGTGCCAGCAGCGCACCTCGGGGACAGGGCAATCAGCCCCAGCATTTT.

The count of this clonotype is one. The chain joins TRBV11-1 to TRBJ2-7; TRBD2 matches at 7 bases. This CDR3 spans 13 amino acids. Germline values: CDR1 SGHAT, CDR2 FQDESV (reference sequence). The J segment lost 5 bases and the V segment lost 5 bases, leaving 6 bases of the junction unmatched. The CDR3 region has the DNA TGTGCCAGCAGCGTGGGGGGGTACGACGAGCAGTACGTC. Translating it yields CASSVGGYDEQYV.

The rearrangement uses TRBV6-1 and TRBJ2-5; 12 bases align to TRBD2. CDR3 length equals 14 residues. Germline values: CDR1 MNHNS, CDR2 SASEGT. The junction had 4 bases not matched to a gene; V was cut back by 6 bases and J by 5 bases. This CDR3 reads CASRALAGGETQYF. The CDR3 DNA sequence: TGTGCCAGCAGGGCACTAGCGGGGGGCGAGACCCAGTACTTC.

This clonotype was found many times. The chain uses TRBV5-5 and TRBJ2-1, with 13 bases lining up with TRBD2. V shed 3 bases, J shed 4 bases, and the junction held 7 bases outside the gene matches. The CDR3 length is 17 residues. Germline CDR1 reads SGHKS; CDR2 reads YYEKEE (reference sequence). CDR3: CASSSGLAGDYYNEQFF. DNA for the CDR3: TGTGCCAGCAGCTCAGGACTAGCGGGAGATTATTACAATGAGCAGTTCTTC.

This clonotype occurred many times. This chain joins TRBV13 and TRBJ2-5, with 13 nucleotides matching TRBD2. Per the germline V gene, CDR1 is PRHDT and CDR2 is FYEKMQ (reference sequence). The V and J ends lost 6 bases and 5 bases, in that order; junction bases with no gene match: 3. CDR3 size: 14 residues. The CDR3 sequence is CASRTSGGLETQYF. Here the CDR3 DNA reads TGTGCCAGCAGGACTAGCGGGGGGCTCGAGACCCAGTACTTC.

This clonotype was seen a handful of times. V usage is TRBV7-2 and J usage is TRBJ1-1, with 7 bases fitting TRBD1. Looked up from germline, CDR1 is SGHTA and CDR2 is FQGNSA. The CDR3 has 11 residues. V gave up 5 bases and J gave up 9 bases; unmatched junction bases: 3. CDR3 nucleotide sequence: TGTGCCAGCAGCCCGACAGGGAAAGCTTTCTTT. Its protein product is CASSPTGKAFF.

This clonotype was recorded a few times. This chain links TRBV28 with TRBJ2-7, with D perhaps TRBD1 (5 bases). The CDR3 loop spans 17 amino acids. CDR1 and CDR2 from the germline V gene are MDHEN and SYDVKM. Trimming removed 2 bases at V and 3 bases at J, with 20 bases between. CDR3 nucleotides: TGTGCCAGCAGTTTAAGAATAGGGGATTCCTTAAACTACGAGCAGTACGTC. Its protein product is CASSLRIGDSLNYEQYV.